A selection of T cell receptor beta chains follows, all from one sample in a study of blood T cell repertoires in COVID-19. Assay used: immunoSEQ multiplex PCR; TCRdb lists only in-frame clones, some missing. The sample carries around 180,000 clones, about four fifths recorded once. The source material was PBMCs or T cells enriched from blood (not recorded which). These receptor sequences come from a man in his fifties or sixties who had recovered from COVID-19. Both conserved end residues are part of each CDR3. Fields, in order: D gene, J gene, V gene, clone size, CDR3 protein, CDR3 DNA. D genes are given only for firm matches. Clone size is not always given. Where it is, it says once, few, many or a class for expanded clones.

D: .; J: TRBJ1-4; V: TRBV18; size: .; CDR3: CASSQRGTNEKLFF; DNA: TGTGCCAGCTCACAACGGGGTACTAATGAAAAACTGTTTTTT
D: .; J: TRBJ1-1; V: TRBV6-5; size: .; CDR3: CASLQGRSTEAFF; DNA: TGTGCCAGCCTCCAGGGAAGGAGTACTGAAGCTTTCTTT
D: TRBD2; J: TRBJ2-3; V: TRBV6-5; size: many; CDR3: CASSYGAGVADTQYF; DNA: TGTGCCAGCAGTTATGGAGCGGGGGTGGCAGATACGCAGTATTTT
D: .; J: TRBJ2-7; V: TRBV11-2; size: once; CDR3: CASSRGQSVAYEQYF; DNA: TGTGCCAGCAGCCGAGGACAGTCAGTAGCCTACGAGCAGTACTTC
D: TRBD1; J: TRBJ2-3; V: TRBV5-5; size: few; CDR3: CASSFGTVFTDTQYF; DNA: TGTGCCAGCAGTTTTGGGACAGTCTTCACAGATACGCAGTATTTT
D: TRBD1; J: TRBJ1-2; V: TRBV28; size: .; CDR3: CASTSRRTGPLRPYGYTF; DNA: TGTGCCAGCACCAGCCGGAGGACAGGGCCCCTCCGGCCCTATGGCTACACCTTC
D: .; J: TRBJ2-3; V: TRBV11-3; size: .; CDR3: CASSDPGGATDTQYF; DNA: TGTGCCAGCAGCGACCCGGGGGGCGCGACAGATACGCAGTATTTT
D: .; J: TRBJ1-6; V: TRBV18; size: .; CDR3: CASSPRTDNSPLHF; DNA: TGTGCCAGCTCACCAAGGACAGATAATTCACCCCTCCACTTT
D: .; J: TRBJ1-5; V: TRBV4-1; size: few; CDR3: CASSQEGFNNQPQHF; DNA: TGCGCCAGCAGCCAGGAGGGATTTAACAATCAGCCCCAGCATTTT
D: .; J: TRBJ1-2; V: TRBV7-8; size: .; CDR3: CASSLARTGWTF; DNA: TGTGCCAGCAGCTTAGCGCGTACAGGTTGGACCTTC
D: TRBD2; J: TRBJ2-5; V: TRBV7-9; size: .; CDR3: CASSPPGAGGQETQYF; DNA: TGTGCCAGCAGCCCCCCTGGTGCGGGGGGCCAAGAGACCCAGTACTTC
D: .; J: TRBJ2-7; V: TRBV7-2; size: .; CDR3: CASSTQGGKRSSYEQYF; DNA: TGTGCCAGCAGTACCCAAGGGGGAAAGAGGAGCTCCTACGAGCAGTACTTC
D: .; J: TRBJ2-7; V: TRBV3-1/TRBV3-2; size: .; CDR3: CASSQPGSGAGLAEQYF; DNA: TGTGCCAGCAGCCAACCCGGAAGTGGCGCAGGGTTGGCCGAGCAGTACTTC
D: .; J: TRBJ1-2; V: TRBV20-1; size: .; CDR3: CSATRDYGYTF; DNA: TGCAGTGCTACGAGGGACTATGGCTACACCTTC
D: .; J: TRBJ1-5; V: TRBV19; size: few; CDR3: CASSLGYGNQPQHF; DNA: TGTGCCAGTAGTTTGGGCTACGGCAATCAGCCCCAGCATTTT
D: TRBD1; J: TRBJ2-7; V: TRBV6-5; size: .; CDR3: CASRRDSLYEQYF; DNA: TGTGCCAGCAGGAGGGACAGCCTCTACGAGCAGTACTTC
D: TRBD1; J: TRBJ1-1; V: TRBV5-1; size: once; CDR3: CASSSTGGHRPSEAFF; DNA: TGCGCCAGCAGCTCGACAGGGGGGCATCGACCCTCCGAAGCTTTCTTT
D: .; J: TRBJ2-5; V: TRBV12-5; size: .; CDR3: CASGLVLVTEETQYF; DNA: TGTGCTAGTGGTTTGGTTCTAGTGACAGAAGAGACCCAGTACTTC
D: .; J: TRBJ1-3; V: TRBV30; size: .; CDR3: CAWSQGAGNTIYF; DNA: TGTGCCTGGAGTCAAGGGGCGGGAAACACCATATATTTT
D: TRBD2; J: TRBJ2-3; V: TRBV7-2; size: .; CDR3: CASSFGLAGGPATQYF; DNA: TGTGCCAGCAGCTTCGGACTAGCGGGGGGGCCTGCTACGCAGTATTTT
D: .; J: TRBJ1-2; V: TRBV27; size: .; CDR3: CASSWSIAGNYGYTF; DNA: TGTGCCAGCAGTTGGTCGATAGCCGGAAACTATGGCTACACCTTC
D: .; J: TRBJ2-5; V: TRBV11-2; size: once; CDR3: CASSLVPTPQETQYF; DNA: TGTGCCAGCAGCTTAGTACCGACTCCCCAAGAGACCCAGTACTTC
D: .; J: TRBJ2-6; V: TRBV2; size: .; CDR3: CASSRESGANVLTF; DNA: TGTGCCAGCAGTCGTGAGTCTGGGGCCAACGTCCTGACTTTC
D: TRBD1; J: TRBJ2-7; V: TRBV6-5; size: .; CDR3: CASSYSQGRYEQYF; DNA: TGTGCCAGCAGTTACTCACAGGGGCGATACGAGCAGTACTTC
D: TRBD1; J: TRBJ2-1; V: TRBV6-2/TRBV6-3; size: .; CDR3: CASSYPGRGLGNEQFF; DNA: TGTGCCAGCAGTTACCCCGGCAGGGGGCTTGGTAATGAGCAGTTCTTC
D: .; J: TRBJ1-2; V: TRBV7-2; size: .; CDR3: CASSLYNSDLEGYGYTF; DNA: TGTGCCAGCAGCCTTTACAACTCCGACCTGGAGGGGTACGGCTACACCTTC
D: TRBD1; J: TRBJ1-2; V: TRBV7-2; size: .; CDR3: CASSAGGAYGYTF; DNA: TGTGCCAGCAGCGCAGGGGGCGCCTATGGCTACACCTTC
D: .; J: TRBJ1-2; V: TRBV6-5; size: once; CDR3: CASSDLYGYTF; DNA: TGTGCCAGCAGCGATCTATATGGCTACACCTTC
D: TRBD1; J: TRBJ1-1; V: TRBV7-9; size: once; CDR3: CASSLTEGAAFF; DNA: TGTGCCAGCAGCTTGACAGAGGGGGCTGCTTTCTTT
D: TRBD2; J: TRBJ2-3; V: TRBV6-2/TRBV6-3; size: .; CDR3: CASSPFPGGGSTDTQYF; DNA: TGTGCCAGCAGTCCATTCCCGGGCGGGGGAAGCACAGATACGCAGTATTTT
D: TRBD1; J: TRBJ1-6; V: TRBV5-1; size: few; CDR3: CASSLGQGSYNSPLHF; DNA: TGCGCCAGCAGCTTGGGACAGGGATCCTATAATTCACCCCTCCACTTT
D: TRBD2; J: TRBJ2-1; V: TRBV3-1/TRBV3-2; size: .; CDR3: CASVSGGREQFF; DNA: TGTGCCAGCGTAAGCGGGGGCAGGGAGCAGTTCTTC
D: .; J: TRBJ1-4; V: TRBV21-1; size: few; CDR3: CASSRRLRDRVMGPAF; DNA: TGTGCCAGCAGCAGACGCCTCCGGGACAGGGTGATGGGGCCAGCTTTT
D: .; J: TRBJ2-7; V: TRBV27; size: .; CDR3: CASRSTQGQQYF; DNA: TGTGCCAGCAGATCCACCCAGGGCCAGCAGTACTTC
D: .; J: TRBJ2-5; V: TRBV11-2; size: .; CDR3: CASSLEGGRSVETQYF; DNA: TGTGCCAGCAGCTTAGAGGGGGGGCGTTCGGTGGAGACCCAGTACTTC
D: .; J: TRBJ1-1; V: TRBV7-6; size: .; CDR3: CASSLGEGPNTEAFF; DNA: TGTGCCAGCAGCTTAGGGGAGGGCCCTAACACTGAAGCTTTCTTT
D: .; J: TRBJ1-3; V: TRBV19; size: few; CDR3: CASSISDRLRKNTIYF; DNA: TGTGCCAGTAGTATCAGTGACAGACTCAGGAAAAACACCATATATTTT
D: .; J: TRBJ1-1; V: TRBV7-2; size: .; CDR3: CASSLTRLAEAFF; DNA: TGTGCCAGCAGCTTAACCAGGCTGGCTGAAGCTTTCTTT
D: .; J: TRBJ2-1; V: TRBV7-3; size: .; CDR3: CASSPGLSSYNEQFF; DNA: TGTGCCAGCAGCCCGGGACTTAGCTCCTACAATGAGCAGTTCTTC
D: TRBD2; J: TRBJ2-7; V: TRBV15; size: .; CDR3: CATSRDILAGDQEYF; DNA: TGTGCCACCAGCAGAGATATACTAGCGGGGGACCAGGAGTACTTC
D: TRBD2; J: TRBJ2-7; V: TRBV9; size: .; CDR3: CASSPRTSGGSGGEQYF; DNA: TGTGCCAGCAGCCCCCGGACTAGCGGGGGCTCCGGGGGCGAGCAGTACTTC
D: TRBD1; J: TRBJ1-2; V: TRBV10-1; size: .; CDR3: CASSLLNRGPGYGYTF; DNA: TGCGCCAGCAGCTTACTAAACAGGGGGCCGGGCTATGGCTACACCTTC
D: .; J: TRBJ1-6; V: TRBV7-8; size: .; CDR3: CASSLMQAGDLDSPLHF; DNA: TGTGCCAGCAGCTTAATGCAGGCCGGTGATCTCGATTCACCCCTCCACTTT
D: TRBD1; J: TRBJ1-1; V: TRBV19; size: .; CDR3: CATRDRGLGAEAFF; DNA: TGTGCCACCCGGGACAGGGGACTTGGGGCTGAAGCTTTCTTT
D: .; J: TRBJ2-5; V: TRBV3-1/TRBV3-2; size: .; CDR3: CASSQVNLGRSAGTQYF; DNA: TGTGCCAGCAGCCAAGTGAATCTCGGCCGGTCCGCGGGGACCCAGTACTTC
D: TRBD1; J: TRBJ1-4; V: TRBV5-1; size: once; CDR3: CASSVGTGNEKLFF; DNA: TGCGCCAGCAGCGTCGGGACAGGCAATGAAAAACTGTTTTTT
D: TRBD2; J: TRBJ2-5; V: TRBV3-1/TRBV3-2; size: .; CDR3: CASSHSGGHQETQYF; DNA: TGTGCCAGCTCCCATAGCGGGGGCCATCAAGAGACCCAGTACTTC
D: TRBD2; J: TRBJ2-7; V: TRBV3-1/TRBV3-2; size: .; CDR3: CASSRVRTSGLSYEQYF; DNA: TGTGCCAGCAGCCGCGTTAGGACTAGCGGGCTATCCTACGAGCAGTACTTC
D: .; J: TRBJ2-7; V: TRBV11-2; size: once; CDR3: CASSLDLQYEQYF; DNA: TGTGCCAGCAGCTTAGATTTACAGTACGAGCAGTACTTC
D: .; J: TRBJ2-7; V: TRBV9; size: once; CDR3: CASSSHSREQYF; DNA: TGTGCCAGCAGCTCTCACAGTCGGGAGCAGTACTTC
D: .; J: TRBJ1-1; V: TRBV7-9; size: .; CDR3: CASSSFRELNTEAFF; DNA: TGTGCCAGCAGCTCTTTCAGGGAATTGAACACTGAAGCTTTCTTT
D: .; J: TRBJ1-1; V: TRBV3-1/TRBV3-2; size: .; CDR3: CASSQVRGTEAFF; DNA: TGTGCCAGCAGCCAAGTCAGAGGGACTGAAGCTTTCTTT
D: TRBD1; J: TRBJ2-5; V: TRBV27; size: .; CDR3: CASSLSPGQGAETQYF; DNA: TGTGCCAGCAGTTTGTCACCGGGACAGGGGGCCGAGACCCAGTACTTC
D: .; J: TRBJ1-5; V: TRBV6-2/TRBV6-3; size: .; CDR3: CASSYSGPGRGISNQPQHF; DNA: TGTGCCAGCAGTTACTCAGGCCCAGGGCGGGGGATTAGCAATCAGCCCCAGCATTTT
D: TRBD1; J: TRBJ1-3; V: TRBV28; size: .; CDR3: CAVTTGRSSGNTIYF; DNA: TGTGCCGTCACGACAGGGAGGAGCTCTGGAAACACCATATATTTT
D: .; J: TRBJ1-3; V: TRBV12-3/TRBV12-4; size: once; CDR3: CASSPRPGNTIYF; DNA: TGTGCCAGCAGTCCTCGTCCTGGAAACACCATATATTTT
D: .; J: TRBJ2-1; V: TRBV7-6; size: .; CDR3: CASSDGLNSYNEQFF; DNA: TGTGCCAGCAGCGACGGACTGAACTCCTACAATGAGCAGTTCTTC
D: .; J: TRBJ1-1; V: TRBV19; size: .; CDR3: CASSIGNDAVNTEAFF; DNA: TGTGCCAGTAGTATAGGGAACGATGCGGTGAACACTGAAGCTTTCTTT
D: .; J: TRBJ2-2; V: TRBV7-3; size: few; CDR3: CASRGGTNTGELFF; DNA: TGTGCCAGCAGGGGCGGGACGAACACCGGGGAGCTGTTTTTT